This T cell receptor (beta chain) was retrieved from a study of cytotoxic CD8 clonotypes in ibrutinib-treated CLL. In the study overall: By median approximately 63 months, 12 had progressed and about 15 stayed remitted; responses had been 2 complete and about 24 partial. A mean of around 260,000 productive templates and just under 95,000 productive rearrangements was obtained per sample. It was after a median approximately twelve months of treatment, range 6 to 36, that response samples were taken.

Germline V CDR1 and CDR2: SGHVS, FQNEAQ. CDR3 length: 15 amino acids. Trimming took 7 bases from V and 5 from J; bases not matched to a gene: 10. Using immunoSEQ multiplex PCR, the repertoire was profiled, and TCRdb retains in-frame clones only, with some absent. The repertoire holds about 200,000 clones, with about 72% as singletons. The study's findings and limits: The clonality went up when patients responded to ibrutinib and dropped back toward baseline at progression.

In the case of this clone: The antigen remains undetermined.

Sequences were derived from PBMCs, sampled after 24 months of ibrutinib treatment. The clonotype originates from a human donor with chronic lymphocytic leukemia. The chain carries TRBV7-8 and TRBJ2-5; 10 bases align to TRBD2. In nucleotides, the CDR3 is TGTGCCAGCACCTGGGGTAGCGGGAGGTATGAGACCCAGTACTTC. Its protein product is CASTWGSGRYETQYF.